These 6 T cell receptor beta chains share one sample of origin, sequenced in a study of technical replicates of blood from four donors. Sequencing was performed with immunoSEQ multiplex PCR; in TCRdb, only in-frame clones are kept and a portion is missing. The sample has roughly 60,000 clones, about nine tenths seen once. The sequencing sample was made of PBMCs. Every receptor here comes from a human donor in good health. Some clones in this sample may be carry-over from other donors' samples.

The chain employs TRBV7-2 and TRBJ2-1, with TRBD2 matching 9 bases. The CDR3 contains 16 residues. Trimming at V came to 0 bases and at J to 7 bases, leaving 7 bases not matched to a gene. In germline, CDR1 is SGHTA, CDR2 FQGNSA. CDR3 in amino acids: CASSLAGTSFINEQFF. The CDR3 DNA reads TGTGCCAGCAGCTTAGCTGGGACTAGCTTTATAAATGAGCAGTTCTTC.

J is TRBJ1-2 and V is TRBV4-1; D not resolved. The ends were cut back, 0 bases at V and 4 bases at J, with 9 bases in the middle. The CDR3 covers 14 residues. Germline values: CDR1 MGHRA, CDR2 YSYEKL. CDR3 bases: TGCGCCAGCAGCCAAGATCGGGGAACCTATGGCTACACCTTC. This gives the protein CASSQDRGTYGYTF.

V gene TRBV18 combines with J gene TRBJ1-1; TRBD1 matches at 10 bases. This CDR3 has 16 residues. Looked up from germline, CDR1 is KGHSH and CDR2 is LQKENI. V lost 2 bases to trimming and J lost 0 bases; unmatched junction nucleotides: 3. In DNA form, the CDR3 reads TGTGCCAGCTCACCAAGGGACAGGGGACTGAACACTGAAGCTTTCTTT. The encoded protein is CASSPRDRGLNTEAFF.

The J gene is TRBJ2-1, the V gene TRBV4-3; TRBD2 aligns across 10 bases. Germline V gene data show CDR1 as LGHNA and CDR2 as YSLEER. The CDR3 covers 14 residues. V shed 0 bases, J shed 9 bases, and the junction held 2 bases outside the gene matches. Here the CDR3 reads CASSQEWTSGEQFF. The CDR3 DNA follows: TGCGCCAGCAGCCAAGAATGGACTAGCGGTGAGCAGTTCTTC.

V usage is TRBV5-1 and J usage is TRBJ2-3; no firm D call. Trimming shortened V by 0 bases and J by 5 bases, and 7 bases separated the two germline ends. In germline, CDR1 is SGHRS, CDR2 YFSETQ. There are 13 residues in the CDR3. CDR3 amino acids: CASSLGTRDTQYF. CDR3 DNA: TGCGCCAGCAGCTTGGGAACTCGAGATACGCAGTATTTT.

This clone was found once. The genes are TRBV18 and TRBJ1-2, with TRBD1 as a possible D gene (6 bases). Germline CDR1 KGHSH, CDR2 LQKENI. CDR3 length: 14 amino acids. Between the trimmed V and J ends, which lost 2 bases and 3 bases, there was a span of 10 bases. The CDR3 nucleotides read TGTGCCAGCTCACCAGGGGGGGCCGACTATGGCTACACCTTC. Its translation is CASSPGGADYGYTF.